This T cell receptor beta chain stems from a study of read filtering for tumor transcriptome and immune sequencing. Molecular barcoded adaptors covering alpha/delta and beta/gamma chains were used on around 400 ng RNA. TCRdb re-derived calls from the reads in MiXCR, one entry per CDR3 protein. The sample holds 15,000 to 20,000 distinct CDR3 sequences, less than 25% seen once. From germline, CDR1 is DFQATT and CDR2 SNEGSKA (reference sequence). Trimming took 2 bases from V and 1 from J; bases not matched to a gene: 8. The CDR3 consists of 16 residues. This clonotype has a count of ten or more. Sequenced input: a population of CD138-negative cells sorted from bone marrow. This TCR came from a donor at least 40 years old with multiple myeloma. This chain joins TRBV20-1 and TRBJ2-5, with 9 bases identical to TRBD2. This chain's CDR3 is CSARNPAGGPQETQYF. The CDR3 DNA sequence: TGCAGTGCTAGAAACCCAGCGGGAGGTCCCCAAGAGACCCAGTACTTC.